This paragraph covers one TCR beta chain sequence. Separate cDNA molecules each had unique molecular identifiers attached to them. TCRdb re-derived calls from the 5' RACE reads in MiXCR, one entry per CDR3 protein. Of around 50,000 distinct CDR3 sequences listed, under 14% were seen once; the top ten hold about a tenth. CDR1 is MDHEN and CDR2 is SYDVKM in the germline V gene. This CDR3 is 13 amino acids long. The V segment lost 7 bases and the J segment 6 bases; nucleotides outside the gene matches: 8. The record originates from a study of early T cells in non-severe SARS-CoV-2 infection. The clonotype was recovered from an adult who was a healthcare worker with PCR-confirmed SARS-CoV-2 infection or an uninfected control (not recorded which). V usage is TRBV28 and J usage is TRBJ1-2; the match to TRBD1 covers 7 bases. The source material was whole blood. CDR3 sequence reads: CASNVGGADGYTF. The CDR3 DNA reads TGTGCCAGCAATGTAGGGGGCGCGGATGGCTACACCTTC.